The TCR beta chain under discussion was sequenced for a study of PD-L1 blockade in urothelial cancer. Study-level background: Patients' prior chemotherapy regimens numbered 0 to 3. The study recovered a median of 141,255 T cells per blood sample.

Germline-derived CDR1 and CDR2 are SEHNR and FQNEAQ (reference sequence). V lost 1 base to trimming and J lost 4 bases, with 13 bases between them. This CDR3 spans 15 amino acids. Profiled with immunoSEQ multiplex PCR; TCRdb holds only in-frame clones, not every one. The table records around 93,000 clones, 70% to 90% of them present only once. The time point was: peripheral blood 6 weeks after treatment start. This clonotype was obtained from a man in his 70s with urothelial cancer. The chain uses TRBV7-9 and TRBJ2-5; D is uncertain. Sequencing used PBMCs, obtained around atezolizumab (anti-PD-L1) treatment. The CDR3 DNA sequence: TGTGCCAGCAGCTTAGGGTACGGGTCGATAGAGACCCAGTACTTC. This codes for CASSLGYGSIETQYF.